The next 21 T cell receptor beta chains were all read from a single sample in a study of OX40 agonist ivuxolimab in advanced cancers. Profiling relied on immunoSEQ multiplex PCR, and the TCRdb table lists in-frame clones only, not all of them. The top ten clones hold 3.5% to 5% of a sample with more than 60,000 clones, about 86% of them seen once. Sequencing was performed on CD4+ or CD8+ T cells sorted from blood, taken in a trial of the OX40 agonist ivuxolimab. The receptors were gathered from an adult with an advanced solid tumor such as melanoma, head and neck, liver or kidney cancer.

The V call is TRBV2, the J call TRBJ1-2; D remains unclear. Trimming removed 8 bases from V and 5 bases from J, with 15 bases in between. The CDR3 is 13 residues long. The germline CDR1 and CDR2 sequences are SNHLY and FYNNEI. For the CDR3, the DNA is TGTGCCAGCTTGTTCGGTTTCGCGTATGGCTACACCTTC. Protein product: CASLFGFAYGYTF.

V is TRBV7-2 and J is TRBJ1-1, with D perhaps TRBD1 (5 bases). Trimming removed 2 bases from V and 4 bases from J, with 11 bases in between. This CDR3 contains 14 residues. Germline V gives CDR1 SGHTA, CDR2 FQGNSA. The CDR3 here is CASSLRGRTTEAFF. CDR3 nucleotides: TGTGCCAGCAGCTTAAGGGGTCGGACCACTGAAGCTTTCTTT.

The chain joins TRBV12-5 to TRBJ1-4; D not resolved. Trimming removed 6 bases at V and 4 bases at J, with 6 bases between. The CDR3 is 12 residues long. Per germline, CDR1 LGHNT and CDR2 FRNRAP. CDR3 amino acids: CASGQVNEKLFF. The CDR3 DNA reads TGTGCTAGTGGGCAGGTTAATGAAAAACTGTTTTTT.

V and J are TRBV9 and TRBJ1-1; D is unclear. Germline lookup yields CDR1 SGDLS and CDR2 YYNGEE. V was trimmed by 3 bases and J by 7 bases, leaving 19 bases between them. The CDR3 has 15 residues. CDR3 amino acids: CASSASGPPSGEAFF. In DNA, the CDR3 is TGTGCCAGCAGCGCCTCCGGTCCCCCGAGCGGTGAAGCTTTCTTT. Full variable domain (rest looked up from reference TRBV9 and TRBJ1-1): DSGVTQTPKHLITATGQRVTLRCSPRSGDLSVYWYQQSLDQGLQFLIQYYNGEERAKGNILERFSAQQFPDLHSELNLSSLELGDSALYFCASSASGPPSGEAFFGQGTRLTVV.

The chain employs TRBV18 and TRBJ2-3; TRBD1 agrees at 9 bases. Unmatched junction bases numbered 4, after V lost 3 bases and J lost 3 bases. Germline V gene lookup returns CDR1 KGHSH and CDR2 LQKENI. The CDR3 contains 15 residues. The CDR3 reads CASSPGQGVTDTQYF. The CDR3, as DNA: TGTGCCAGCTCACCGGGACAGGGAGTAACAGATACGCAGTATTTT.

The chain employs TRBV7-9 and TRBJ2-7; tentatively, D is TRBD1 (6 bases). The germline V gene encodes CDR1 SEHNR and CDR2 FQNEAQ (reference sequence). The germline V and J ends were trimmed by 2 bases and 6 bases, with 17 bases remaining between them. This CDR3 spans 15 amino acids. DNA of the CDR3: TGTGCCAGCAGCTTATCTGTCAGGGGTAAGGGCGAGCAGTACTTC. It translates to CASSLSVRGKGEQYF.

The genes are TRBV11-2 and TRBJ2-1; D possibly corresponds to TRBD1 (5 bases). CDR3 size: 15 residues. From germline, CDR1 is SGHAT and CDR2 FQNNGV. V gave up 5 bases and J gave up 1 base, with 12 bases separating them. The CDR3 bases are TGTGCCAGCAGCGCACGAGCAGGGTCCTACAATGAGCAGTTCTTC. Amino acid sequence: CASSARAGSYNEQFF. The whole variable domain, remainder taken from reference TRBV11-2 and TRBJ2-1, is EAGVAQSPRYKIIEKRQSVAFWCNPISGHATLYWYQQILGQGPKLLIQFQNNGVVDDSQLPKDRFSAERLKGVDSTLKIQPAKLEDSAVYLCASSARAGSYNEQFFGPGTRLTVL.

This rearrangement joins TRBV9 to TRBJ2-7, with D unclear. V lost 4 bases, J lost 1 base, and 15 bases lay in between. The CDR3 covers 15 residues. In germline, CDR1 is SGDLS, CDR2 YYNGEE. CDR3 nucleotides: TGTGCCAGCAGCCACCCCACCGCGAAATCCTACGAGCAGTACTTC. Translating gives CASSHPTAKSYEQYF.

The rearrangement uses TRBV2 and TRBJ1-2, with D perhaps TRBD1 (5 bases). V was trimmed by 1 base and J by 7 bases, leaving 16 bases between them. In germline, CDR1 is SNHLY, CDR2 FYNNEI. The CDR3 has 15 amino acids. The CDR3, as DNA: TGTGCCAGCAGTGAAGATTTGGCAGGGCAGGGTGGCTACACCTTC. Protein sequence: CASSEDLAGQGGYTF.

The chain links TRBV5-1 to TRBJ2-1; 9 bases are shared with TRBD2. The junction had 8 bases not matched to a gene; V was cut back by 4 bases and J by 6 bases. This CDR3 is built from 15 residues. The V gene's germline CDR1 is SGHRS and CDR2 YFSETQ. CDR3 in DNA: TGCGCCAGCAGCCGGCTAGCGGGGAACGTCAATGAGCAGTTCTTC. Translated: CASSRLAGNVNEQFF. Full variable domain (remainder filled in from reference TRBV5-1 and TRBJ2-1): KAGVTQTPRYLIKTRGQQVTLSCSPISGHRSVSWYQQTPGQGLQFLFEYFSETQRNKGNFPGRFSGRQFSNSRSEMNVSTLELGDSALYLCASSRLAGNVNEQFFGPGTRLTVL.

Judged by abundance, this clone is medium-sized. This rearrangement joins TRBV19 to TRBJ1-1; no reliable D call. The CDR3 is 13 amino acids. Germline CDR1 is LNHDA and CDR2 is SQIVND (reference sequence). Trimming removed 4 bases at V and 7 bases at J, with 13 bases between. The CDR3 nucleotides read TGTGCCAGTAGTACCACGGGTCGACTTGAAGCTTTCTTT. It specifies CASSTTGRLEAFF.

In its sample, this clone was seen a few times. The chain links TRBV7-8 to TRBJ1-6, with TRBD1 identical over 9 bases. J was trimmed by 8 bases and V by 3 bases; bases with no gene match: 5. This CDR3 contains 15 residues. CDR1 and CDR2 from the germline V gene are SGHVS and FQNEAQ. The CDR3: CASSFSGTGYSPLHF. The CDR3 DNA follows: TGTGCCAGCAGCTTCTCCGGGACAGGGTATTCACCCCTCCACTTT.

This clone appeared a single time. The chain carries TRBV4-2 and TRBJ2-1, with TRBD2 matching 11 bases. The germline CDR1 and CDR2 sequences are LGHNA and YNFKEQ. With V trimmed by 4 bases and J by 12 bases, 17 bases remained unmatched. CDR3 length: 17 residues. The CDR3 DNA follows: TGTGCCAGCAGCCCAGGGGCTACTAGCGGGGGCCTAACGGGGCAGTTCTTC. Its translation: CASSPGATSGGLTGQFF.

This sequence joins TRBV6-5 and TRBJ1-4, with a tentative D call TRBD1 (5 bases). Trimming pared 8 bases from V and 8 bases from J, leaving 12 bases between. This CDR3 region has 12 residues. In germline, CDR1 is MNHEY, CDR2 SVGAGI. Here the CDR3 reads CASSGGREKLFF. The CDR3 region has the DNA TGTGCCAGCTCGGGGGGAAGAGAAAAACTGTTTTTT.

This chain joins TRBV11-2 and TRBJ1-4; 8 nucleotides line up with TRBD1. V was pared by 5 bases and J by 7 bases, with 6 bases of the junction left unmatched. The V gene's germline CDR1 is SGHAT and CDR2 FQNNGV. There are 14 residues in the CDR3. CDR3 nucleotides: TGTGCCAGCAGCATCGGACAGGGTAGTGAAAAACTGTTTTTT. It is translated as CASSIGQGSEKLFF. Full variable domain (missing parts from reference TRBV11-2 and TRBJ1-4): EAGVAQSPRYKIIEKRQSVAFWCNPISGHATLYWYQQILGQGPKLLIQFQNNGVVDDSQLPKDRFSAERLKGVDSTLKIQPAKLEDSAVYLCASSIGQGSEKLFFGSGTQLSVL.

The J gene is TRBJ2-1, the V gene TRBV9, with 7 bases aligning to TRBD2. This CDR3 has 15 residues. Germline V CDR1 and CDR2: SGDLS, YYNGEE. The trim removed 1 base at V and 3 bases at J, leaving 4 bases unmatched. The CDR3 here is CASSVIGTNYNEQFF. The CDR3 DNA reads TGTGCCAGCAGCGTAATAGGGACTAACTACAATGAGCAGTTCTTC.

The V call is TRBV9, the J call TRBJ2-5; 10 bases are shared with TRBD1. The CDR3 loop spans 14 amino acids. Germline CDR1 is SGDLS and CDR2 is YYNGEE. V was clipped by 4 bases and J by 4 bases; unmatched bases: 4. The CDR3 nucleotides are TGTGCCAGCAGCAAGACAGGGGGCATAGAGACCCAGTACTTC. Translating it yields CASSKTGGIETQYF.

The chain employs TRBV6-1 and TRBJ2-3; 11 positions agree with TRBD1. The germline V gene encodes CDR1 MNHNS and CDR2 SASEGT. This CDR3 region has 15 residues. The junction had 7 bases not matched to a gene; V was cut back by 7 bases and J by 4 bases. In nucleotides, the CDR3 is TGTGCCAGCACCACGGACAGGGGGCCTGCAGATACGCAGTATTTT. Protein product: CASTTDRGPADTQYF.

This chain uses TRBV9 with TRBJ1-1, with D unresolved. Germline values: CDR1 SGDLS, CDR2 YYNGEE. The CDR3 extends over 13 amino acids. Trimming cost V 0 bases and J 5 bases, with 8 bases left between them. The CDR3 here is CASSVGGRTEAFF. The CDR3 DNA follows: TGTGCCAGCAGCGTAGGAGGGAGGACTGAAGCTTTCTTT.

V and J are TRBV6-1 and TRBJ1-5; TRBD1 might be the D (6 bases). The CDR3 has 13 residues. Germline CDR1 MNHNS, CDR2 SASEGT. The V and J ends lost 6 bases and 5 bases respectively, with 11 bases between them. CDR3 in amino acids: CASRVTGHQPQHF. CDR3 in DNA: TGTGCCAGCAGGGTTACAGGGCATCAGCCCCAGCATTTT.

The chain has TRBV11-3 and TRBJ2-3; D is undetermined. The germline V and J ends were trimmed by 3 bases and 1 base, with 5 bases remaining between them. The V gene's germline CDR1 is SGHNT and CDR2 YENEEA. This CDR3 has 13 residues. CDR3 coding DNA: TGTGCCAGCAGCTTTCGGGGCACAGATACGCAGTATTTT. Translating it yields CASSFRGTDTQYF.